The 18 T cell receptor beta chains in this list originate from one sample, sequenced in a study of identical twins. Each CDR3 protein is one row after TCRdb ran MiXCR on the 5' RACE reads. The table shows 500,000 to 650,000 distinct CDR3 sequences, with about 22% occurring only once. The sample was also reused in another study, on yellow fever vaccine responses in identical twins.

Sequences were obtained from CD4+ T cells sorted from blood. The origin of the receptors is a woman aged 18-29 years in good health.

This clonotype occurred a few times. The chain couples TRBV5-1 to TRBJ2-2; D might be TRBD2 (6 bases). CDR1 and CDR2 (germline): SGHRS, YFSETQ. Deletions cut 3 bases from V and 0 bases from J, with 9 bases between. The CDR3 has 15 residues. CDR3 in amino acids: CASSSAGTNTGELFF. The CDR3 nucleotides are TGCGCCAGCAGCTCCGCGGGGACGAACACCGGGGAGCTGTTTTTT.

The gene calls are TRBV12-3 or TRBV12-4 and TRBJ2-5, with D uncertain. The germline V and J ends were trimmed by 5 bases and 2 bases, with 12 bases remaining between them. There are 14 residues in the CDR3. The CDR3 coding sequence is TGTGCCAGCAGTCCCCCAAGAAGTCAAGAGACCCAGTACTTC. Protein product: CASSPPRSQETQYF.

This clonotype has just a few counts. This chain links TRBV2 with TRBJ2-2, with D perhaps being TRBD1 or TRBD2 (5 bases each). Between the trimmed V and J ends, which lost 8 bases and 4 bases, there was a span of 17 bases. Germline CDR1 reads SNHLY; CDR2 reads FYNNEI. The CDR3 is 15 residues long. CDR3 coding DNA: TGTGCCAGCGGGGGAGAGGCCTTATCCACCGGGGAGCTGTTTTTT. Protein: CASGGEALSTGELFF.

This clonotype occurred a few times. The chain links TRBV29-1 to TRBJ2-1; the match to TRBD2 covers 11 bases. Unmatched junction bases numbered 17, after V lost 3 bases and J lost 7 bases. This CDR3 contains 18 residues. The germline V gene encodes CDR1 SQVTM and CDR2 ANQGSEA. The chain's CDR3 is CSVEGFEGPGLAVNEQFF. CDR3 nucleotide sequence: TGCAGCGTTGAGGGCTTTGAAGGACCGGGACTAGCGGTTAATGAGCAGTTCTTC.

In DNA form, the CDR3 reads TGTGCCAGCAGTCAAAAGATCCGGGACAGCCTTTACACAGATACGCAGTATTTT. This translates into CASSQKIRDSLYTDTQYF. This sequence joins TRBV11-1 and TRBJ2-3, with 7 positions matching TRBD1. Germline assignment: CDR1 SGHAT and CDR2 FQDESV (reference sequence). Germline trimming cut 6 bases from V and 2 bases from J; bases unmatched to any gene: 17. This CDR3 spans 18 amino acids.

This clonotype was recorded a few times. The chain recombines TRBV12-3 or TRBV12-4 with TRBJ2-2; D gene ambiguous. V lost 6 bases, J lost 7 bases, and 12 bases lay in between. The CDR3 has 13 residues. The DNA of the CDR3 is TGTGCCAGCAGGCTGAAGGGCATCGGGGAGCTGTTTTTT. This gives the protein CASRLKGIGELFF.

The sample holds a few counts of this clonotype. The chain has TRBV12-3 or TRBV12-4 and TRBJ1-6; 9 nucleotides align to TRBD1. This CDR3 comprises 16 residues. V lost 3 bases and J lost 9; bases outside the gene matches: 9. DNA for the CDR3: TGTGCCAGCAGTTTGCTAGTCGGGACAGGGACTTCACCCCTCCACTTT. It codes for CASSLLVGTGTSPLHF.

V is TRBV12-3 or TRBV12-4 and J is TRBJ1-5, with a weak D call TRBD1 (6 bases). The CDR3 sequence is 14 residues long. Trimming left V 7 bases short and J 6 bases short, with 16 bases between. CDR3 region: CASKSGGGSQPQHF. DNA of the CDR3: TGTGCCAGCAAGTCCGGGGGGGGCTCTCAGCCCCAGCATTTT.

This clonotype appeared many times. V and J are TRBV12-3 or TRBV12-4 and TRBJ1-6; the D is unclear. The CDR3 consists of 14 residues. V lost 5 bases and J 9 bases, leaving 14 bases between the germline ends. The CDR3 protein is CASSGGVMGSPLHF. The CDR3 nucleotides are TGTGCCAGCAGTGGTGGGGTCATGGGTTCACCCCTCCACTTT.

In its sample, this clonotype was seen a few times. The CDR3 reads CASSLVSSGSINTDTQYF. As DNA, the CDR3 is TGCGCCAGCAGCTTGGTGTCTAGCGGGAGTATAAACACAGATACGCAGTATTTT. V and J are TRBV5-1 and TRBJ2-3; TRBD2 agrees at 10 bases. The V gene's germline CDR1 is SGHRS and CDR2 YFSETQ. V was clipped by 0 bases and J by 2 bases; unmatched bases: 9. CDR3 length equals 18 residues.

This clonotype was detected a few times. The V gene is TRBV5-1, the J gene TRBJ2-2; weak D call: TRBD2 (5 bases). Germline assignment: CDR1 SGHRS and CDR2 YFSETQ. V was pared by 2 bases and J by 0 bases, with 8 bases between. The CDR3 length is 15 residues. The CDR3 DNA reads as TGCGCCAGCAGCTTCCCGGGAACGAACACCGGGGAGCTGTTTTTT. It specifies CASSFPGTNTGELFF.

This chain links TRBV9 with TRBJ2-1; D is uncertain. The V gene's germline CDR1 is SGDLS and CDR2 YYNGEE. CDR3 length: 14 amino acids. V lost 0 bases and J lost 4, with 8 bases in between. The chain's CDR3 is CASSVGIQYNEQFF. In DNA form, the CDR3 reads TGTGCCAGCAGCGTAGGTATTCAATACAATGAGCAGTTCTTC.

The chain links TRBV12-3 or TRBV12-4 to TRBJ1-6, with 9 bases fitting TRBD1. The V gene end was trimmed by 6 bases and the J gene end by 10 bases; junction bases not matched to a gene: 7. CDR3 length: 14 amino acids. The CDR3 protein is CASSRDRAMSPLHF. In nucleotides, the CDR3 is TGTGCCAGCAGCCGGGACAGGGCCATGTCACCCCTCCACTTT.

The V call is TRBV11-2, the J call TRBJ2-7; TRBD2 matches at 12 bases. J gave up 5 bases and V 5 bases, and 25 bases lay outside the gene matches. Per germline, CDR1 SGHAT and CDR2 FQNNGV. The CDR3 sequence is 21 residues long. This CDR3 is CASSPLIRLAGGPSRQHEQYF. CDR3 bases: TGTGCCAGCAGCCCCCTGATCCGCCTAGCGGGAGGGCCTTCTCGTCAGCACGAGCAGTACTTC.

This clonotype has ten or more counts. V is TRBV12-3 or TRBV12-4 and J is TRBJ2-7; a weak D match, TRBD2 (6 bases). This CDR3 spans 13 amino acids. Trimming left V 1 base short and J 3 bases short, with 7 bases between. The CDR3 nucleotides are TGTGCCAGCAGTTTAGAGACTAGCTACGAGCAGTACTTC. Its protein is CASSLETSYEQYF.

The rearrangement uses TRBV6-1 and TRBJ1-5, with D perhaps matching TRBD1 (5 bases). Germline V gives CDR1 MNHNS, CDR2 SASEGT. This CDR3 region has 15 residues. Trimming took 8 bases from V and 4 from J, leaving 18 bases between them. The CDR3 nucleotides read TGTGCCAGCGCCGGGACGCAGGCAGGAAATCAGCCCCAGCATTTT. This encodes CASAGTQAGNQPQHF.

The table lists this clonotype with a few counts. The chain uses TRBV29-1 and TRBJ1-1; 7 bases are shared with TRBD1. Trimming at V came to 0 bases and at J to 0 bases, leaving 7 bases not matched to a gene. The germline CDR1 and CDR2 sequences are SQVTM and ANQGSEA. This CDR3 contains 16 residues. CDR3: CSVEDLTGTVNTEAFF. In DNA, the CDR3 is TGCAGCGTTGAAGATCTTACGGGGACAGTGAACACTGAAGCTTTCTTT.

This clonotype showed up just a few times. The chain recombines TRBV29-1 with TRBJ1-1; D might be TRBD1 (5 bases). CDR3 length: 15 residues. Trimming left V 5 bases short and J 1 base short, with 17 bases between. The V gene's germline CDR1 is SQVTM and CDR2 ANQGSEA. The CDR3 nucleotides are TGCAGCGTTCAGGGCCGGGTGGCTACGAACACTGAAGCTTTCTTT. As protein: CSVQGRVATNTEAFF.